A single sample gave rise to the 14 T cell receptor beta chains below, sequenced in a study of blood T cell repertoires in COVID-19. Produced via immunoSEQ multiplex PCR; TCRdb's table is partial and in-frame only. The table includes about 480,000 clones, 85% to 90% detected once. Sample: PBMCs or T cells enriched from blood (not recorded which). The receptors derive from a middle-aged woman who had recovered from COVID-19.

CDR3 residues: CASSIVGLGSGANVLTF. DNA for the CDR3: TGTGCCAGTAGTATAGTGGGCCTCGGATCTGGGGCCAACGTCCTGACTTTC. The chain joins TRBV19 to TRBJ2-6; no firm D call. The V and J ends lost 1 base and 1 base respectively, with 11 bases between them. This CDR3 has 17 residues. The germline gives CDR1 LNHDA, CDR2 SQIVND (reference sequence).

This clone has more than one count but fewer than ten. The chain couples TRBV29-1 to TRBJ2-3; tentatively, D is TRBD2 (6 bases). Germline V lookup: CDR1 SQVTM, CDR2 ANQGSEA. The CDR3 contains 12 residues. V lost 3 bases and J lost 3, with 7 bases in between. Written as DNA, the CDR3 is TGCAGCGTTGACGGGGGTACAGATACGCAGTATTTT. The encoded protein is CSVDGGTDTQYF.

This chain links TRBV25-1 with TRBJ2-5; TRBD2 matches 7 bases. Germline V gene lookup returns CDR1 MGHDK and CDR2 SYGVNS. This CDR3 region has 14 residues. Losses at the gene ends were 5 bases for V and 11 bases for J; bases not matched to a gene: 14. The CDR3 DNA is TGTGCCAGCAGTCCCCTGGGCGGTGAGGGAGGGCAGTACTTC. It is translated as CASSPLGGEGGQYF.

V usage is TRBV11-2 and J usage is TRBJ1-1; D is possibly TRBD1 (5 bases). This CDR3 is built from 14 residues. V lost 5 bases and J 4 bases, leaving 14 bases between the germline ends. CDR1 SGHAT and CDR2 FQNNGV come from the germline V gene. The CDR3 DNA follows: TGTGCCAGCAGCCCCCACTTGGGGGGCACTGAAGCTTTCTTT. Protein: CASSPHLGGTEAFF.

The chain couples TRBV24-1 to TRBJ2-7; D unclear. The V end was cut by 2 bases, the J end by 5 bases, with 12 bases between. The CDR3 has 14 amino acids. Germline CDR1 reads KGHDR; CDR2 reads SFDVKD. This chain's CDR3 is CATSDSVTPHEQYF. In nucleotides, the CDR3 is TGTGCCACCAGTGATTCCGTGACTCCCCACGAGCAGTACTTC.

The chain couples TRBV7-9 to TRBJ1-1; 7 positions agree with TRBD1. V shed 4 bases, J shed 1 base, and the junction held 9 bases outside the gene matches. CDR1 and CDR2 from the germline V gene are SEHNR and FQNEAQ (reference sequence). This CDR3 is 16 amino acids long. The CDR3: CASSSLLRGTNTEAFF. As DNA, the CDR3 is TGTGCCAGCAGCTCCCTTCTCAGGGGGACGAACACTGAAGCTTTCTTT. Full variable domain (outside the CDR3, taken from reference TRBV7-9 and TRBJ1-1): DTGVSQNPRHKITKRGQNVTFRCDPISEHNRLYWYRQTLGQGPEFLTYFQNEAQLEKSRLLSDRFSAERPKGSFSTLEIQRTEQGDSAMYLCASSSLLRGTNTEAFFGQGTRLTVV.

V gene TRBV14 combines with J gene TRBJ2-3; TRBD1 matches at 10 bases. J gave up 1 base and V 3 bases, and 7 bases lay outside the gene matches. The CDR3 length is 17 residues. In germline, CDR1 is SGHDN, CDR2 FVKESK. The CDR3 loop is CASSHQPGTGGTDTQYF. The CDR3 nucleotides are TGTGCCAGCAGCCACCAACCCGGGACAGGGGGCACAGATACGCAGTATTTT.

V gene TRBV7-2 combines with J gene TRBJ2-1, with 8 nucleotides matching TRBD2. The CDR3 extends over 14 amino acids. Trimming at V came to 5 bases and at J to 12 bases, leaving 12 bases not matched to a gene. The germline gives CDR1 SGHTA, CDR2 FQGNSA. The CDR3 DNA reads TGTGCCAGCAGCCCCGGGACTAGTAAGGTTGGGCAGTTCTTC. Its translation: CASSPGTSKVGQFF.

The rearrangement joins TRBV2 to TRBJ1-5; D unresolved. Germline V gene sequence: CDR1 SNHLY, CDR2 FYNNEI. The CDR3 has 13 residues. Trimming removed 6 bases at V and 2 bases at J, with 8 bases between. CDR3 nucleotide sequence: TGTGCCAGCAGGAACTTGGGCAATCAGCCCCAGCATTTT. The encoded protein is CASRNLGNQPQHF.

V and J are TRBV19 and TRBJ1-5, with 8 bases matching TRBD1. With V trimmed by 5 bases and J by 5 bases, 8 bases remained unmatched. The CDR3 is 15 amino acids. CDR1 is LNHDA, CDR2 SQIVND, per germline (reference sequence). The DNA of the CDR3 is TGTGCCAGTAGTTTGTTGCAGGGGGCATATCAGCCCCAGCATTTT. Residues: CASSLLQGAYQPQHF.

J is TRBJ2-5 and V is TRBV18; D possibly corresponds to TRBD2 (5 bases). Trimming removed 1 base from V and 5 bases from J, with 11 bases in between. The CDR3 totals 14 residues. Germline V gene data show CDR1 as KGHSH and CDR2 as LQKENI. The CDR3 loop is CASSPRNGEETQYF. Written as DNA, the CDR3 is TGTGCCAGCTCACCACGGAACGGGGAGGAGACCCAGTACTTC.

The V call is TRBV19, the J call TRBJ2-1, with a tentative D call TRBD2 (5 bases). V gave up 3 bases and J gave up 7 bases, with 13 bases separating them. This CDR3 contains 14 residues. Germline loops: CDR1 LNHDA, CDR2 SQIVND (reference sequence). The CDR3 is CASSIVGVTNEQFF. The CDR3 DNA sequence: TGTGCCAGTAGTATTGTGGGAGTAACAAATGAGCAGTTCTTC. The full variable domain, with the rest looked up from reference TRBV19 and TRBJ2-1, is DGGITQSPKYLFRKEGQNVTLSCEQNLNHDAMYWYRQDPGQGLRLIYYSQIVNDFQKGDIAEGYSVSREKKESFPLTVTSAQKNPTAFYLCASSIVGVTNEQFFGPGTRLTVL.

The chain couples TRBV9 to TRBJ2-2, with 11 bases identical to TRBD2. Germline V lookup: CDR1 SGDLS, CDR2 YYNGEE. Trimming cost V 5 bases and J 7 bases; bases outside gene matches: 1. The CDR3 is made up of 13 amino acids. CDR3 sequence reads: CASSGLAGGELFF. CDR3 sequence (DNA): TGTGCCAGCAGTGGACTAGCGGGCGGGGAGCTGTTTTTT.

The V and J genes are TRBV27 and TRBJ1-6, with D tentatively TRBD1 (5 bases). Germline CDR1 is MNHEY and CDR2 is SMNVEV (reference sequence). The CDR3 covers 14 residues. V dropped 3 bases and J dropped 10 bases, with 13 bases sitting between them. CDR3 DNA sequence: TGTGCCAGCAGTTTCATAGGGGAGGGATCACCCCTCCACTTT. It yields the protein CASSFIGEGSPLHF.